The 29 T cell receptor beta chains given below trace back to one sample, sequenced in a study of T cell changes during pregnancy in multiple sclerosis (dated by TCRdb to about 2019). The receptor library was made with the immunoSEQ multiplex PCR assay. TCRdb holds this immuneACCESS table with in-frame rearrangements only. Some clones are missing; in checked studies, unresolved V genes explain under half, and the rest has no known cause. The sample profile shows approximately 100,000 clones; approximately 92% of them were found once. The ten top clones hold about 2.9% of the sample. The input for sequencing was peripheral blood, taken in the second trimester of pregnancy. The receptors originated from a female donor with multiple sclerosis, enrolled in a pregnancy study.

The chain is built from TRBV27 and TRBJ1-2, with TRBD1 identical over 11 bases. The CDR3 consists of 17 residues. Germline-derived CDR1 and CDR2 are MNHEY and SMNVEV (reference sequence). The junction had 7 bases not matched to a gene; V was cut back by 1 base and J by 3 bases. CDR3 loop: CASSLWGTGGSYYGYTF. The DNA of the CDR3 is TGTGCCAGCAGTTTATGGGGGACAGGGGGTTCCTACTATGGCTACACCTTC.

The chain is built from TRBV28 and TRBJ1-2; D possibly corresponds to TRBD1 (5 bases). Between the trimmed V and J ends, which lost 3 bases and 4 bases, there was a span of 12 bases. Germline CDR1 reads MDHEN; CDR2 reads SYDVKM. There are 14 residues in the CDR3. CDR3 sequence reads: CASSFTGGGYGYTF. The CDR3 coding sequence is TGTGCCAGCAGTTTTACAGGCGGGGGCTATGGCTACACCTTC.

The chain carries TRBV9 and TRBJ1-1; weak D call: TRBD1 (5 bases). Trimming cost V 3 bases and J 1 base, with 13 bases left between them. The CDR3 loop spans 15 amino acids. Germline values: CDR1 SGDLS, CDR2 YYNGEE. CDR3 in DNA: TGTGCCAGCAGCGCCAGACTGGGGCGGAACACTGAAGCTTTCTTT. Its protein is CASSARLGRNTEAFF.

The chain joins TRBV6-1 to TRBJ2-1; 7 bases are shared with TRBD2. Germline V CDR1 and CDR2: MNHNS, SASEGT. V shed 10 bases, J shed 5 bases, and the junction held 5 bases outside the gene matches. The CDR3 is 12 residues long. This chain's CDR3 is CATKRENNEQFF. The DNA for the CDR3 is TGTGCCACCAAGCGGGAAAACAATGAGCAGTTCTTC.

CDR3 protein: CASSAGQVGSYEQYF. The DNA of the CDR3 is TGCGCCAGCAGCGCTGGACAGGTTGGATCCTACGAGCAGTACTTC. The chain joins TRBV4-1 to TRBJ2-7, with 7 bases matching TRBD1. The J segment lost 1 base and the V segment lost 5 bases, leaving 8 bases of the junction unmatched. The germline gives CDR1 MGHRA, CDR2 YSYEKL. The CDR3 has 15 amino acids.

The chain uses TRBV5-4 and TRBJ2-1; possible D gene TRBD2, 5 bases. V lost 4 bases and J lost 5, with 7 bases in between. In germline, CDR1 is SGHNT, CDR2 YYREEE (reference sequence). The CDR3 runs to 12 residues. CDR3 protein: CASSDYHNEQFF. CDR3 DNA sequence: TGTGCCAGCAGCGACTACCACAATGAGCAGTTCTTC.

V is TRBV18 and J is TRBJ2-7; D remains ambiguous. This CDR3 has 14 residues. Trimming cost V 6 bases and J 2 bases, with 14 bases left between them. The germline V gene encodes CDR1 KGHSH and CDR2 LQKENI. CDR3 bases: TGTGCCAGCTCCCCAAGGCAGGCTACCTACGAGCAGTACTTC. Encoded protein: CASSPRQATYEQYF.

The table lists this clone with a count of one. The genes are TRBV7-2 and TRBJ2-5, with D perhaps matching TRBD1 (6 bases). CDR3 length: 16 residues. With 7 bases removed from V and 4 bases from J, the gap between germline ends came to 22 bases. Germline CDR1 is SGHTA and CDR2 is FQGNSA. The CDR3: CASKLSGTPSGETQYF. CDR3 coding DNA: TGTGCCAGCAAACTTAGTGGGACACCCTCGGGAGAGACCCAGTACTTC.

V usage is TRBV7-3 and J usage is TRBJ2-1; 7 bases are shared with TRBD1. This CDR3 has 13 residues. Per the germline V gene, CDR1 is SGHTA and CDR2 is FQGTGA. V lost 4 bases to trimming and J lost 10 bases; unmatched junction nucleotides: 7. The CDR3 region has the DNA TGTGCCAGCAGCTCGACCGGGACAGTGGAGCAGTTCTTC. It is translated as CASSSTGTVEQFF.

V gene TRBV19 combines with J gene TRBJ2-7, with D perhaps TRBD1 (6 bases). Trimming left V 5 bases short and J 6 bases short, with 20 bases between. CDR1 and CDR2 (germline): LNHDA, SQIVND (reference sequence). This CDR3 is 15 amino acids long. The CDR3: CASSFRDTISSEQYF. The CDR3, as DNA: TGTGCCAGTAGTTTCCGGGACACGATTTCAAGCGAGCAGTACTTC.

The genes are TRBV4-3 and TRBJ2-3; 8 bases map to TRBD1. The CDR3 loop spans 17 amino acids. Germline loops: CDR1 LGHNA, CDR2 YSLEER. The junction had 9 bases not matched to a gene; V was cut back by 0 bases and J by 4 bases. The DNA of the CDR3 is TGCGCCAGCAGCCAAGATAGGGCAGGGGGCGCAGCAGATACGCAGTATTTT. Amino acid sequence: CASSQDRAGGAADTQYF.

The chain is built from TRBV2 and TRBJ2-4; D perhaps matches TRBD1 (5 bases). Germline assignment: CDR1 SNHLY and CDR2 FYNNEI. The CDR3 is 15 amino acids. Trimming removed 1 base from V and 0 bases from J, with 7 bases in between. Here the CDR3 reads CASSEEDIAKNIQYF. CDR3 DNA: TGTGCCAGCAGTGAAGAGGACATAGCCAAAAACATTCAGTACTTC. Variable domain in full (rest from reference TRBV2 and TRBJ2-4): EPEVTQTPSHQVTQMGQEVILRCVPISNHLYFYWYRQILGQKVEFLVSFYNNEISEKSEIFDDQFSVERPDGSNFTLKIRSTKLEDSAMYFCASSEEDIAKNIQYFGAGTRLSVL.

The chain is built from TRBV14 and TRBJ1-2; 7 nucleotides line up with TRBD1. Unmatched junction bases numbered 4, after V lost 4 bases and J lost 8 bases. There are 12 residues in the CDR3. CDR1 and CDR2 from the germline V gene are SGHDN and FVKESK. This CDR3 is CASSPWDSGYTF. The CDR3 nucleotides read TGTGCCAGCAGCCCATGGGACAGCGGCTACACCTTC.

The chain recombines TRBV25-1 with TRBJ2-1, with 14 positions matching TRBD2. The CDR3 has 14 amino acids. With 6 bases clipped from V and 15 bases from J, the junction kept 10 bases outside the gene matches. From germline, CDR1 is MGHDK and CDR2 SYGVNS. CDR3 sequence (DNA): TGTGCCAGCAGGGGGACTAGCGGGGGCCAGAATCCGTTCTTC. This codes for CASRGTSGGQNPFF.

The chain uses TRBV5-1 and TRBJ1-3, with D uncertain. The CDR3 extends over 15 amino acids. Germline lookup yields CDR1 SGHRS and CDR2 YFSETQ. Trimming left V 1 base short and J 0 bases short, with 8 bases between. The CDR3, as DNA: TGCGCCAGCAGCTTGCGGGAGAGCTCTGGAAACACCATATATTTT. It yields the protein CASSLRESSGNTIYF.

The V gene is TRBV4-2, the J gene TRBJ2-1; no firm D call. V was cut by 4 bases and J by 0 bases, with 7 bases left in between. This CDR3 region has 14 residues. CDR1 and CDR2 from the germline V gene are LGHNA and YNFKEQ. The CDR3 nucleotides read TGTGCCAGCAGCCTACTGAGCTCCTACAATGAGCAGTTCTTC. Translation gives CASSLLSSYNEQFF.

The J gene is TRBJ1-2, the V gene TRBV5-8; 9 nucleotides line up with TRBD1. The CDR3 totals 17 residues. In germline, CDR1 is SGHTS, CDR2 YDEGEE. The junction had 9 bases not matched to a gene; V was cut back by 0 bases and J by 3 bases. This chain's CDR3 is CASSLGTGDVIDYGYTF. The CDR3 DNA follows: TGTGCCAGCAGCTTGGGGACAGGGGACGTCATCGACTATGGCTACACCTTC. The whole variable domain, filled in from reference TRBV5-8 and TRBJ1-2, reads EAGVTQSPTHLIKTRGQQATLRCSPISGHTSVYWYQQALGLGLQFLLWYDEGEERNRGNFPPRFSGRQFPNYSSELNVNALELEDSALYLCASSLGTGDVIDYGYTFGSGTRLTVV.

In this sample, this clone turned up once. This sequence joins TRBV5-6 and TRBJ2-1, with D perhaps TRBD1 (6 bases). Deletions cut 7 bases from V and 7 bases from J, with 21 bases between. The CDR3 has 15 residues. Germline CDR1 is SGHDT and CDR2 is YYEEEE. CDR3 in amino acids: CASQWSGSRGNEQFF. The DNA of the CDR3 is TGTGCCAGCCAGTGGTCGGGTTCCAGGGGTAATGAGCAGTTCTTC.

This clone occurred a few times. The J gene is TRBJ1-1, the V gene TRBV6-5; no reliable D call. The CDR3 consists of 13 residues. The germline V and J ends were trimmed by 4 bases and 1 base, with 7 bases remaining between them. Germline V lookup: CDR1 MNHEY, CDR2 SVGAGI. CDR3 region: CASSSRRNTEAFF. The CDR3 bases are TGTGCCAGCAGTTCAAGGAGGAACACTGAAGCTTTCTTT.

The J gene is TRBJ2-5, the V gene TRBV2, with 8 bases fitting TRBD2. Per germline, CDR1 SNHLY and CDR2 FYNNEI. V was pared by 7 bases and J by 4 bases, with 11 bases of the junction left unmatched. The CDR3 runs to 15 residues. CDR3 DNA sequence: TGTGCCAGCACTAGACTAGCGAAAGGGGGAGAGACCCAGTACTTC. Translation: CASTRLAKGGETQYF.

The rearrangement uses TRBV7-6 and TRBJ2-7; D is possibly TRBD1 (6 bases). V was trimmed by 5 bases and J by 2 bases, leaving 13 bases between them. CDR1 and CDR2 (germline): SGHVS, FNYEAQ. CDR3 length equals 14 residues. CDR3 nucleotide sequence: TGTGCCAGCAGCCCGAGGGACACCACCTACGAGCAGTACTTC. This codes for CASSPRDTTYEQYF.

The J gene is TRBJ1-1, the V gene TRBV7-6; 8 bases match TRBD1. This CDR3 spans 14 amino acids. V shed 3 bases and J 1 base; nucleotides not matched to a gene: 1. Looked up from germline, CDR1 is SGHVS and CDR2 is FNYEAQ. Written as DNA, the CDR3 is TGTGCCAGCAGCTTCGGACAGGGGAACACTGAAGCTTTCTTT. Amino acid sequence: CASSFGQGNTEAFF.

This clone showed up just a few times. This chain uses TRBV30 with TRBJ1-5, with D unresolved. Germline CDR1 GTSNPN, CDR2 SVGIG (reference sequence). The CDR3 contains 13 residues. The ends were cut back, 2 bases at V and 3 bases at J, with 8 bases in the middle. The CDR3 here is CAWSPEVNQPQHF. CDR3 nucleotides: TGTGCCTGGAGTCCAGAAGTCAATCAGCCCCAGCATTTT.

This chain's CDR3 is CSVITRDILDGYTF. The DNA for the CDR3 is TGCAGCGTTATTACGAGGGACATATTAGATGGCTACACCTTC. The genes are TRBV29-1 and TRBJ1-2; the D gene is possibly TRBD1 (6 bases). Germline-derived CDR1 and CDR2 are SQVTM and ANQGSEA. Trimming pared 5 bases from V and 6 bases from J, leaving 19 bases between. There are 14 residues in the CDR3.

In this sample, this clone turned up once. The chain recombines TRBV28 with TRBJ2-7, with D possibly matching TRBD2 (6 bases). This CDR3 contains 14 residues. Germline assignment: CDR1 MDHEN and CDR2 SYDVKM. Trimming removed 5 bases at V and 2 bases at J, with 13 bases between. As DNA, the CDR3 is TGTGCCAGCAGTGCCGCGGGACCCCCCTACGAGCAGTACTTC. As protein: CASSAAGPPYEQYF.

V and J are TRBV18 and TRBJ2-1; D not resolved. Germline values: CDR1 KGHSH, CDR2 LQKENI. CDR3 length: 12 amino acids. Trimming stripped 2 bases from V and 7 bases from J, with 6 bases between. The CDR3 sequence is CASSPNGNEQFF. CDR3 nucleotides: TGTGCCAGCTCACCAAACGGTAATGAGCAGTTCTTC.

The chain has TRBV4-1 and TRBJ2-1; D ambiguous. Deletions cut 0 bases from V and 12 bases from J, with 12 bases between. There are 13 residues in the CDR3. In germline, CDR1 is MGHRA, CDR2 YSYEKL. The CDR3 loop reads CASSQDLGRWQFF. CDR3 DNA: TGCGCCAGCAGCCAAGATCTTGGCCGTTGGCAGTTCTTC.

The chain carries TRBV7-2 and TRBJ1-1, with D maybe TRBD1 (6 bases). Germline CDR1 reads SGHTA; CDR2 reads FQGNSA. This CDR3 has 15 residues. The germline V and J ends were trimmed by 2 bases and 5 bases, with 15 bases remaining between them. The CDR3 bases are TGTGCCAGCAGCTTAATCGGGGGGCGTTTTACTGAAGCTTTCTTT. It is translated as CASSLIGGRFTEAFF.

The V call is TRBV5-1, the J call TRBJ2-1; the match to TRBD2 covers 8 bases. Trimming removed 4 bases from V and 7 bases from J; junction bases left unmatched: 10. Germline CDR1 is SGHRS and CDR2 is YFSETQ. CDR3 length: 15 amino acids. CDR3 nucleotide sequence: TGCGCCAGCAGCCCGGAGGGGGTAGCGGGAAATGAGCAGTTCTTC. Its translation: CASSPEGVAGNEQFF.